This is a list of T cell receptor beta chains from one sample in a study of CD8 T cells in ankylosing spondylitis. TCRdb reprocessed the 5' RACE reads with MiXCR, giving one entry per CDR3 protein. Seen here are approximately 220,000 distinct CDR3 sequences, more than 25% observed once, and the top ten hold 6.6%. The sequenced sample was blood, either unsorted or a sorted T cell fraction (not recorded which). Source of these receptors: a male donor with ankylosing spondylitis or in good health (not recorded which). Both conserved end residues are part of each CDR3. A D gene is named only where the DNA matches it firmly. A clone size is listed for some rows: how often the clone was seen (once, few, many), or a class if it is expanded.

CDR3: CAWTDRNTIYF
DNA: TGTGCCTGGACAGACAGAAACACCATATATTTT
size: many
V: TRBV30
J: TRBJ1-3
length: 11
D: .

CDR3: CSATPGTGTEAFF
DNA: TGCAGTGCTACCCCCGGGACGGGCACTGAAGCTTTCTTT
size: .
V: TRBV20-1
J: TRBJ1-1
length: 13
D: .

CDR3: CASSQDSGINPTDTQYF
DNA: TGCGCCAGCAGCCAAGACAGCGGGATAAACCCCACAGATACGCAGTATTTT
size: many
V: TRBV4-3
J: TRBJ2-3
length: 17
D: TRBD2

CDR3: CASSLATSGSFNEQFF
DNA: TGTGCCAGCAGTTTGGCGACTAGCGGGAGTTTCAATGAGCAGTTCTTC
size: few
V: TRBV7-2
J: TRBJ2-1
length: 16
D: TRBD2

CDR3: CSATGTRGTSRLYEQYF
DNA: TGCAGTGCTACCGGGACAAGGGGCACCTCACGGCTCTACGAGCAGTACTTC
size: .
V: TRBV20-1
J: TRBJ2-7
length: 17
D: .

CDR3: CSATRGYNTGELFF
DNA: TGCAGTGCAACGAGGGGGTATAACACCGGGGAGCTGTTTTTT
size: many
V: TRBV20-1
J: TRBJ2-2
length: 14
D: .

CDR3: CASSLDGLSWAFF
DNA: TGTGCCAGCAGCTTGGACGGACTTTCATGGGCTTTCTTT
size: few
V: TRBV5-5
J: TRBJ1-1
length: 13
D: .

CDR3: CSAREGARPGLVQYF
DNA: TGCAGTGCTAGAGAGGGGGCTCGCCCGGGGTTGGTCCAGTACTTC
size: .
V: TRBV20-1
J: TRBJ2-5
length: 15
D: .

CDR3: CASSLGQGDQPQHF
DNA: TGTGCCAGCAGCTTAGGACAGGGGGATCAGCCCCAGCATTTT
size: .
V: TRBV5-6
J: TRBJ1-5
length: 14
D: TRBD1

CDR3: CATSRPPQETQYF
DNA: TGTGCCACCAGCAGACCCCCTCAAGAGACCCAGTACTTC
size: .
V: TRBV15
J: TRBJ2-5
length: 13
D: .

CDR3: CSARELLGGGTEAFF
DNA: TGCAGTGCTAGAGAGCTCTTGGGGGGCGGCACTGAAGCTTTCTTT
size: many
V: TRBV20-1
J: TRBJ1-1
length: 15
D: .

CDR3: CSVKTGGPSFF
DNA: TGCAGCGTTAAGACAGGGGGCCCGTCGTTCTTC
size: .
V: TRBV29-1
J: TRBJ2-1
length: 11
D: TRBD1

CDR3: CASSPRARLGEQYF
DNA: TGTGCCAGCTCACCAAGGGCCCGTTTGGGGGAGCAGTACTTC
size: many
V: TRBV18
J: TRBJ2-7
length: 14
D: .

CDR3: CASRRYGSLAYEQYF
DNA: TGTGCCAGCAGGCGGTACGGGAGCCTCGCCTACGAGCAGTACTTC
size: .
V: TRBV5-4
J: TRBJ2-7
length: 15
D: .

CDR3: CSARAPTSGAKKTQYF
DNA: TGCAGTGCTAGAGCACCGACTAGCGGGGCTAAGAAGACCCAGTACTTC
size: many
V: TRBV20-1
J: TRBJ2-5
length: 16
D: TRBD2

CDR3: CASSEVVSNQPQHF
DNA: TGTGCCAGCAGTGAAGTGGTTAGCAATCAGCCCCAGCATTTT
size: many
V: TRBV6-1
J: TRBJ1-5
length: 14
D: .

CDR3: CASMGQGPTSRQFF
DNA: TGTGCCAGCATGGGACAGGGGCCCACAAGTAGGCAGTTCTTC
size: .
V: TRBV5-6
J: TRBJ2-1
length: 14
D: TRBD1

CDR3: CSVLPGNEQFF
DNA: TGCAGCGTTCTCCCGGGGAATGAGCAGTTCTTC
size: .
V: TRBV29-1
J: TRBJ2-1
length: 11
D: .

CDR3: CASSVVGLADTQYF
DNA: TGTGCCAGCAGCGTAGTCGGGCTAGCAGATACGCAGTATTTT
size: many
V: TRBV9
J: TRBJ2-3
length: 14
D: .

CDR3: CASSLRLAGVGETQYF
DNA: TGCGCCAGCAGCTTAAGACTAGCGGGAGTCGGGGAGACCCAGTACTTC
size: few
V: TRBV5-1
J: TRBJ2-5
length: 16
D: TRBD2

CDR3: CSAGTNYGYTF
DNA: TGCAGTGCCGGGACCAACTATGGCTACACCTTC
size: .
V: TRBV20-1
J: TRBJ1-2
length: 11
D: .

CDR3: CSVAGTGVWEQYF
DNA: TGCAGCGTTGCAGGGACAGGGGTGTGGGAGCAGTACTTC
size: .
V: TRBV29-1
J: TRBJ2-7
length: 13
D: TRBD1

CDR3: CATRTSEYNEQFF
DNA: TGCGCCACCCGGACTAGCGAATACAATGAGCAGTTCTTC
size: .
V: TRBV5-1
J: TRBJ2-1
length: 13
D: TRBD2

CDR3: CASSLTSGRRIEQFF
DNA: TGTGCCAGCAGCCTGACTAGCGGGAGACGAATTGAGCAGTTCTTC
size: many
V: TRBV3-1
J: TRBJ2-1
length: 15
D: TRBD2

CDR3: CASSLAQTSGVHEQFF
DNA: TGCGCCAGCAGCTTGGCCCAGACTAGCGGAGTCCATGAGCAGTTCTTC
size: .
V: TRBV5-1
J: TRBJ2-1
length: 16
D: TRBD2

CDR3: CASGLVNREQFF
DNA: TGTGCTAGTGGTTTGGTAAACAGGGAGCAGTTCTTC
size: many
V: TRBV12-5
J: TRBJ2-1
length: 12
D: .

CDR3: CASSLWGSRNQPQHF
DNA: TGTGCCAGCAGCCTCTGGGGATCTCGCAATCAGCCCCAGCATTTT
size: many
V: TRBV12-3/TRBV12-4
J: TRBJ1-5
length: 15
D: .

CDR3: CASSPDRRRQPQHF
DNA: TGTGCCAGCAGTCCTGACAGAAGAAGACAGCCCCAGCATTTT
size: few
V: TRBV6-1
J: TRBJ1-5
length: 14
D: .

CDR3: CASSSTWDGPYEQYF
DNA: TGTGCCAGCAGTTCAACCTGGGACGGACCCTACGAGCAGTACTTC
size: .
V: TRBV6-5
J: TRBJ2-7
length: 15
D: .

CDR3: CASSRGLAGADEQFF
DNA: TGCGCCAGCAGCCGGGGACTAGCGGGAGCCGATGAGCAGTTCTTC
size: many
V: TRBV4-1
J: TRBJ2-1
length: 15
D: TRBD2

CDR3: CSAAGAFQETQYF
DNA: TGCAGCGCTGCCGGGGCCTTCCAAGAGACCCAGTACTTC
size: many
V: TRBV29-1
J: TRBJ2-5
length: 13
D: .

CDR3: CASSLAQTPYEQYF
DNA: TGTGCCAGCAGCTTAGCACAGACCCCCTACGAGCAGTACTTC
size: many
V: TRBV7-2
J: TRBJ2-7
length: 14
D: .

CDR3: CSVGDGYTF
DNA: TGCAGCGTTGGGGATGGCTACACCTTC
size: many
V: TRBV29-1
J: TRBJ1-2
length: 9
D: .

CDR3: CASSLATGRSSGNTIYF
DNA: TGTGCCAGCAGCTTAGCCACAGGCAGATCCTCTGGAAACACCATATATTTT
size: many
V: TRBV7-9
J: TRBJ1-3
length: 17
D: .

CDR3: CASSLPAGLAKNIQYF
DNA: TGTGCCAGCAGTTTACCAGCGGGCTTAGCCAAAAACATTCAGTACTTC
size: many
V: TRBV28
J: TRBJ2-4
length: 16
D: .

CDR3: CSARDAPGPEPYF
DNA: TGCAGTGCTAGAGATGCGCCGGGACCAGAGCCGTACTTC
size: .
V: TRBV20-1
J: TRBJ2-4
length: 13
D: .

CDR3: CSVDIAPMNTEAFF
DNA: TGCAGCGTTGATATAGCCCCAATGAACACTGAAGCTTTCTTT
size: .
V: TRBV29-1
J: TRBJ1-1
length: 14
D: .

CDR3: CSGGVGSQTDTQYF
DNA: TGCAGCGGGGGTGTCGGGAGCCAAACAGATACGCAGTATTTT
size: many
V: TRBV29-1
J: TRBJ2-3
length: 14
D: .

CDR3: CASSPNGDKTIQYF
DNA: TGTGCCAGCTCACCAAACGGGGACAAAACCATTCAGTACTTC
size: .
V: TRBV18
J: TRBJ2-4
length: 14
D: .

CDR3: CASSETSGTQYF
DNA: TGTGCCAGCAGTGAGACTAGCGGTACGCAGTATTTT
size: many
V: TRBV6-2/TRBV6-3
J: TRBJ2-3
length: 12
D: TRBD2

CDR3: CASILTGTYEQYF
DNA: TGTGCCAGCATCCTCACCGGGACCTACGAGCAGTACTTC
size: many
V: TRBV28
J: TRBJ2-7
length: 13
D: .

CDR3: CSVEFAGTNYEQYF
DNA: TGCAGCGTTGAATTCGCCGGGACCAACTACGAGCAGTACTTC
size: many
V: TRBV29-1
J: TRBJ2-7
length: 14
D: .

CDR3: CASSLRTAKETQYF
DNA: TGTGCCAGCAGCCTCCGGACTGCAAAAGAGACCCAGTACTTC
size: many
V: TRBV11-1
J: TRBJ2-5
length: 14
D: .

CDR3: CAEDTYRSGYTF
DNA: TGCGCCGAGGACACCTATCGCAGTGGCTACACCTTC
size: .
V: TRBV20-1
J: TRBJ1-2
length: 12
D: .

CDR3: CASSTLAGLAANEQFF
DNA: TGTGCCAGCAGTACCCTCGCGGGACTAGCGGCGAATGAGCAGTTCTTC
size: many
V: TRBV6-1
J: TRBJ2-1
length: 16
D: TRBD2

CDR3: CSAPATMTGGWTGELFF
DNA: TGCAGTGCTCCCGCAACCATGACTGGCGGGTGGACCGGGGAGCTGTTTTTT
size: .
V: TRBV20-1
J: TRBJ2-2
length: 17
D: .

CDR3: CASSPRGGSEAFF
DNA: TGTGCCAGCAGCCCTCGAGGGGGCTCTGAAGCTTTCTTT
size: many
V: TRBV9
J: TRBJ1-1
length: 13
D: TRBD1

CDR3: CASSAGLAGGGETQYF
DNA: TGCGCCAGCAGCGCCGGACTAGCGGGAGGTGGAGAGACCCAGTACTTC
size: many
V: TRBV5-1
J: TRBJ2-5
length: 16
D: TRBD2

CDR3: CASSLVAGQGWIF
DNA: TGCGCCAGCAGCTTGGTTGCGGGACAGGGATGGATCTTC
size: few
V: TRBV5-1
J: TRBJ2-1
length: 13
D: TRBD1

CDR3: CAAGVGEDTEAFF
DNA: TGTGCCGCCGGGGTAGGAGAGGACACTGAAGCTTTCTTT
size: many
V: TRBV10-3
J: TRBJ1-1
length: 13
D: .

CDR3: CASSLQGTGTYGYEQYF
DNA: TGTGCCAGCAGCCTACAGGGGACAGGGACCTATGGCTACGAGCAGTACTTC
size: many
V: TRBV7-8
J: TRBJ2-7
length: 17
D: TRBD1

CDR3: CASSEGLADSYEQYF
DNA: TGCGCCAGCAGTGAGGGTCTAGCGGATTCCTACGAGCAGTACTTC
size: .
V: TRBV10-2
J: TRBJ2-7
length: 15
D: TRBD2

CDR3: CASSLEPSNQPQHF
DNA: TGCGCCAGCAGCTTGGAACCTTCCAATCAGCCCCAGCATTTT
size: many
V: TRBV5-1
J: TRBJ1-5
length: 14
D: .

CDR3: CSVVSSYNEQFF
DNA: TGCAGCGTTGTTAGCTCCTACAATGAGCAGTTCTTC
size: .
V: TRBV29-1
J: TRBJ2-1
length: 12
D: .

CDR3: CASRGRGLPEDEQFF
DNA: TGCGCCAGCAGGGGCCGTGGACTACCGGAGGATGAGCAGTTCTTC
size: many
V: TRBV5-1
J: TRBJ2-1
length: 15
D: .

CDR3: CASSPWAGMNTEAFF
DNA: TGTGCCAGCAGCCCCTGGGCAGGGATGAACACTGAAGCTTTCTTT
size: .
V: TRBV5-5
J: TRBJ1-1
length: 15
D: .

CDR3: CASSQDILRGSPYEQYF
DNA: TGTGCCAGCAGCCAAGATATCCTACGGGGGTCTCCCTACGAGCAGTACTTC
size: many
V: TRBV4-2
J: TRBJ2-7
length: 17
D: .

CDR3: CASSYGRATEAFF
DNA: TGTGCCAGCAGTTACGGTCGGGCCACTGAAGCTTTCTTT
size: .
V: TRBV6-5
J: TRBJ1-1
length: 13
D: .

CDR3: CATSNAAGQGFYEQYF
DNA: TGTGCCACCAGCAACGCCGCGGGACAGGGGTTTTACGAGCAGTACTTC
size: few
V: TRBV15
J: TRBJ2-7
length: 16
D: TRBD1

CDR3: CSARSGTNQPQHF
DNA: TGCAGTGCTAGATCGGGGACTAATCAGCCCCAGCATTTT
size: few
V: TRBV20-1
J: TRBJ1-5
length: 13
D: .